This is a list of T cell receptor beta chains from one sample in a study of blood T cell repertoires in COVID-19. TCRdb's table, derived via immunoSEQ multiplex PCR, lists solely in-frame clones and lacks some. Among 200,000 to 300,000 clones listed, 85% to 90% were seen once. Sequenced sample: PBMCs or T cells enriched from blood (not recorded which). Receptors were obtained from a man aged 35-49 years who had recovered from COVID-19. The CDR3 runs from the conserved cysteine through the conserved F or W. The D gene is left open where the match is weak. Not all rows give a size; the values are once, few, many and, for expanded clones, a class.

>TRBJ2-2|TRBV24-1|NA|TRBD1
CATSDESGTGAGELFF
TGTGCCACCAGTGATGAATCCGGGACAGGGGCCGGGGAGCTGTTTTTT
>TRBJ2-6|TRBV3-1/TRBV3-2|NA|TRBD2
CASSYLTSMWTGANVLTF
TGTGCCAGCAGCTATTTGACTAGCATGTGGACTGGGGCCAACGTCCTGACTTTC
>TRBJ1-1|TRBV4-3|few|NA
CASSHDGEEAFF
TGCGCCAGCAGCCATGACGGGGAGGAAGCTTTCTTT
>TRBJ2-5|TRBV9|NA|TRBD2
CASSVAAVTSGIRKTQYF
TGTGCCAGCAGCGTAGCCGCGGTTACTAGCGGGATCAGAAAGACCCAGTACTTC
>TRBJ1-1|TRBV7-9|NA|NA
CASSRTAPITEAFF
TGTGCCAGCAGCCGGACAGCCCCGATCACTGAAGCTTTCTTT
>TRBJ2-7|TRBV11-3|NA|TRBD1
CASSSDRGSYEQYF
TGTGCCAGCAGCTCGGACAGGGGATCCTACGAGCAGTACTTC
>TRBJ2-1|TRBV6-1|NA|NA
CASSERQGSFARNEQFF
TGTGCCAGCAGTGAAAGGCAGGGGAGTTTCGCGCGGAATGAGCAGTTCTTC
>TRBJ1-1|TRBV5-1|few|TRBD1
CASSLDVGTVNTEAFF
TGCGCCAGCAGCTTGGATGTCGGGACAGTGAACACTGAAGCTTTCTTT
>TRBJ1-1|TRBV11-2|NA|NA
CASSRLPRGGGSEAFF
TGTGCCAGCAGTCGGCTCCCTCGGGGGGGCGGGTCTGAAGCTTTCTTT
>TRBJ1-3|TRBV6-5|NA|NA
CASSPRTTSGNTIYF
TGTGCCAGCAGTCCGCGGACAACCTCTGGAAACACCATATATTTT
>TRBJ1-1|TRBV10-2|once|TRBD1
CASSEQGGLVTEAFF
TGCGCCAGCAGTGAACAGGGGGGTTTGGTGACTGAAGCTTTCTTT
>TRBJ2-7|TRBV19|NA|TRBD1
CASSPGTGAPYEQYF
TGTGCCAGTAGTCCCGGGACAGGGGCCCCCTACGAGCAGTACTTC
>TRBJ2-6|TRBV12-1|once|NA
CASSLSWHFRRDRGTSGANVLTF
TGTGCCAGCAGCTTAAGTTGGCATTTCCGGCGGGACAGGGGAACCTCTGGGGCCAACGTCCTGACTTTC
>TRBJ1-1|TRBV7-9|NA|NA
CASSLDPGGNTEAFF
TGTGCCAGCAGCCTAGACCCGGGGGGGAACACTGAAGCTTTCTTT
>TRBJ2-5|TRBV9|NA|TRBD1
CASSRTGGGETQYF
TGTGCCAGCAGCCGGACAGGGGGCGGGGAGACCCAGTACTTC
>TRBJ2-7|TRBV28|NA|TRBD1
CASSFPFGQGDRYEQYF
TGTGCCAGCAGTTTTCCTTTTGGACAGGGCGATCGGTACGAGCAGTACTTC
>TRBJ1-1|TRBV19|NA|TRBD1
CASSTRQGGTEAFF
TGTGCCAGTAGTACTAGACAGGGGGGAACTGAAGCTTTCTTT
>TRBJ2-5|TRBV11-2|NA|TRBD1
CASSPPDRQETQYF
TGTGCCAGCAGCCCACCGGACAGGCAAGAGACCCAGTACTTC
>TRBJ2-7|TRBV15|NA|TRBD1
CATSRPGGEQYF
TGTGCCACCAGCAGACCAGGGGGCGAGCAGTACTTC
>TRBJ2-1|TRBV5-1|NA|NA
CASSLTNSYNEQFF
TGCGCCAGCAGCCTTACAAACTCCTACAATGAGCAGTTCTTC
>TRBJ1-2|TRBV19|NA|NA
CALTSQGRANYGYTF
TGTGCACTAACAAGCCAGGGCAGGGCTAACTATGGCTACACCTTC
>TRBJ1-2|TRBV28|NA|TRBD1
CASSLQGGNYGYTF
TGTGCCAGCAGTTTGCAGGGGGGTAACTATGGCTACACCTTC
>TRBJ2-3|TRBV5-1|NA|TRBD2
CASSTGLAGETTYF
TGCGCCAGCAGCACGGGACTAGCGGGGGAAACCACATATTTT
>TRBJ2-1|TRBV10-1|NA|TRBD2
CASRSPPSGTHEQFF
TGCGCCAGCAGGTCCCCGCCTAGCGGGACCCATGAGCAGTTCTTC
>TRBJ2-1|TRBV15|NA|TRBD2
CATSREIGLAGVDEQFF
TGTGCCACCAGCAGAGAAATCGGGCTAGCGGGGGTCGATGAGCAGTTCTTC
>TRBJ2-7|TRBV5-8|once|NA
CASSPWRDEQYF
TGTGCCAGCAGCCCCTGGCGGGACGAGCAGTACTTC
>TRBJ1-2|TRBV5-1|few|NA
CASSKLGGPTNYGYTF
TGCGCCAGCAGCAAACTCGGGGGGCCTACTAACTATGGCTACACCTTC
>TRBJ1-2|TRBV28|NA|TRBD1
CASSLVDRVLYGYTF
TGTGCCAGCAGTTTGGTGGACAGGGTCCTCTATGGCTACACCTTC
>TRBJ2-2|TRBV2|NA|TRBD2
CASSEPEDRRVGPSGGATTGELFF
TGTGCCAGCAGTGAACCGGAGGACAGAAGAGTAGGACCTAGCGGGGGGGCGACCACCGGGGAGCTGTTTTTT